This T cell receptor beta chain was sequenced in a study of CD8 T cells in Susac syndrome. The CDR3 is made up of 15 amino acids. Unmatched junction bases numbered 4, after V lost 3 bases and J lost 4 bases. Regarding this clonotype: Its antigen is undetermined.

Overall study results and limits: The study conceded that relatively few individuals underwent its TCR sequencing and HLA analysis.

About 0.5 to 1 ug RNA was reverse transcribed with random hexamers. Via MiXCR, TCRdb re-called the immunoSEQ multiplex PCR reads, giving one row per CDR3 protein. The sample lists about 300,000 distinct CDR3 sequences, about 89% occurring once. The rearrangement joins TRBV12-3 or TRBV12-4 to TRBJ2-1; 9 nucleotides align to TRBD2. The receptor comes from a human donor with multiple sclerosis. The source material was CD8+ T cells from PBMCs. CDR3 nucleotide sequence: TGTGCCAGCAGTTTCGTAGCGGGGGATTACAATGAGCAGTTCTTC. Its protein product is CASSFVAGDYNEQFF.